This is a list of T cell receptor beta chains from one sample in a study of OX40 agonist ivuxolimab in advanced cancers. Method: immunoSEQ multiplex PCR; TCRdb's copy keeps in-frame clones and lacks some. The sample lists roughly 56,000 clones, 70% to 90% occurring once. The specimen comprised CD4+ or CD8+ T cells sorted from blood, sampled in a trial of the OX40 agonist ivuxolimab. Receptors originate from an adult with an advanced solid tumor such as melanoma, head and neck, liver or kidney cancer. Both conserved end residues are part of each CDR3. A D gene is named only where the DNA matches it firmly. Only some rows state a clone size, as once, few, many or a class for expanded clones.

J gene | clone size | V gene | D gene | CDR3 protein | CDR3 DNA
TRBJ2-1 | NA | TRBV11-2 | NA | CASSLVLSYNEQFF | TGTGCCAGCAGCTTAGTACTCAGCTACAATGAGCAGTTCTTC
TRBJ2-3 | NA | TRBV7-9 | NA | CASSYGGPSPDTQYF | TGTGCCAGCAGCTACGGGGGGCCTTCCCCAGATACGCAGTATTTT
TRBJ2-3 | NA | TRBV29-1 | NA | CSVESPLTDTQYF | TGCAGCGTTGAATCTCCCCTCACAGATACGCAGTATTTT
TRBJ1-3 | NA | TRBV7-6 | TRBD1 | CASSHPRDRGNTIYF | TGTGCCAGCAGCCACCCCCGGGACAGAGGAAACACCATATATTTT
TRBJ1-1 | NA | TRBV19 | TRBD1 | CASSTGTAGEAFF | TGTGCCAGTAGTACCGGGACAGCAGGTGAAGCTTTCTTT
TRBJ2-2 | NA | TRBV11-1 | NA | CASSLGPGRIIGNTGELFF | TGTGCCAGCAGCTTAGGCCCGGGACGGATTATCGGGAACACCGGGGAGCTGTTTTTT
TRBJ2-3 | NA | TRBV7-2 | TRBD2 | CASSLVAGGGTDTQYF | TGTGCCAGCAGCTTAGTTGCGGGGGGGGGCACAGATACGCAGTATTTT
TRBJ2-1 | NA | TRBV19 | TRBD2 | CASSIDPQTSGNEQFF | TGTGCCAGTAGTATAGATCCCCAGACTAGCGGAAATGAGCAGTTCTTC
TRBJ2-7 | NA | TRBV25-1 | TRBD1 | CASSDPGGGYEQYF | TGTGCCAGCAGTGACCCAGGGGGCGGCTACGAGCAGTACTTC
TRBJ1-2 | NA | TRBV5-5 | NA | CASSGAGYYGYTF | TGTGCCAGCTCGGGGGCAGGATACTATGGCTACACCTTC
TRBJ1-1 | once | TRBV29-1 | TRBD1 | CSAQAGGNTEAFF | TGCAGCGCCCAGGCAGGGGGGAACACTGAAGCTTTCTTT
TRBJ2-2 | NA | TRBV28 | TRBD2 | CASTPSGSSTGELFF | TGTGCCAGCACCCCTAGCGGGAGTAGCACCGGGGAGCTGTTTTTT
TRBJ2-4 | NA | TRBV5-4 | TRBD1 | CASSQGQDGKNIQYF | TGTGCCAGCAGCCAGGGACAGGATGGCAAAAACATTCAGTACTTC
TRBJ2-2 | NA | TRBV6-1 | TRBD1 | CASSGTGISGELFF | TGTGCCAGCTCCGGGACAGGGATCTCCGGGGAGCTGTTTTTT
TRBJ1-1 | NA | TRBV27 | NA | CASSFSGGVTFF | TGTGCCAGCAGTTTTTCGGGGGGGGTCACTTTCTTT
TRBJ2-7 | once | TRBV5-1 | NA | CASSFVGNSYEQYF | TGCGCCAGCAGCTTTGTCGGCAACTCCTACGAGCAGTACTTC
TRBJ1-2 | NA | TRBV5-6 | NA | CASSLGQKNYGYTF | TGTGCCAGCAGCTTGGGGCAGAAGAACTATGGCTACACCTTC
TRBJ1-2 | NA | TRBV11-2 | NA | CASSPSPGLDGYTF | TGTGCCAGCAGCCCGAGCCCCGGGCTGGATGGCTACACCTTC
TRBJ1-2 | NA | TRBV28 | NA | CASRSGLNSAYGYTF | TGTGCCAGCCGATCTGGCCTCAACTCTGCCTATGGCTACACCTTC
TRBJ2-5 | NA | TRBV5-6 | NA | CASTGQRQETQYF | TGTGCCAGCACCGGACAGCGACAAGAGACCCAGTACTTC
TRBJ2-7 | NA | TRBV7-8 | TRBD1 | CASSLYDRGYEQYF | TGTGCCAGCAGCTTATATGACAGGGGCTACGAGCAGTACTTC
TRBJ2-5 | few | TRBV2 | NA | CASRKEWQGAETQYF | TGTGCCAGCAGAAAGGAGTGGCAGGGCGCCGAGACCCAGTACTTC
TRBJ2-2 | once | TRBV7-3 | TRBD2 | CASSLRGSADGELFF | TGTGCCAGCAGCTTACGCGGGAGTGCGGACGGGGAGCTGTTTTTT
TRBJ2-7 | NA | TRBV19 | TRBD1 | CASSIGISGQGFHEQYF | TGTGCCAGTAGTATAGGCATCTCTGGACAGGGCTTCCACGAGCAGTACTTC
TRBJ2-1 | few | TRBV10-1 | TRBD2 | CASRTPSSGSNNEQFF | TGCGCCAGCAGGACACCCTCTAGCGGGAGTAATAATGAGCAGTTCTTC
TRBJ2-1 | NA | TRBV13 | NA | CASSLEVDEQFF | TGTGCCAGCAGCTTAGAGGTAGATGAGCAGTTCTTC
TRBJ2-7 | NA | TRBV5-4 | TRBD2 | CASSPDGSGISYEQYF | TGTGCCAGCAGCCCGGACGGTAGCGGGATCTCTTACGAGCAGTACTTC
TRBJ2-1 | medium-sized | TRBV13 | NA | CASSLEGGPKNEQFF | TGTGCCAGCAGCTTGGAGGGGGGGCCCAAGAATGAGCAGTTCTTC
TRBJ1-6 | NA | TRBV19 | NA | CASSMSKADNSPLHF | TGTGCCAGTAGTATGAGTAAGGCGGACAATTCACCCCTCCACTTT
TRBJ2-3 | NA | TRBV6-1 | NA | CASSEGQASGTDTQYF | TGTGCCAGCAGTGAAGGGCAGGCCTCAGGCACAGATACGCAGTATTTT
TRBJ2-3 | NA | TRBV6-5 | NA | CASSYSEPSTDTQYF | TGTGCCAGCAGTTACTCGGAACCTAGCACAGATACGCAGTATTTT
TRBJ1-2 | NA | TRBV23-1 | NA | CASFPADGYTF | TGCGCCAGCTTCCCGGCGGATGGCTACACCTTC
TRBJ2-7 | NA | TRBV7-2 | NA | CASSLAGVVDEQYF | TGTGCCAGCAGCTTAGCGGGAGTGGTCGACGAGCAGTACTTC
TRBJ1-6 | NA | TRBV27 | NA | CASSYIPPGRGLGSYNSPLHF | TGTGCCAGCAGTTATATCCCCCCGGGACGGGGCCTCGGCTCCTATAATTCACCCCTCCACTTT
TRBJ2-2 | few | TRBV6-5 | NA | CASSDRTPGELFF | TGTGCCAGCAGTGACCGGACGCCCGGGGAGCTGTTTTTT
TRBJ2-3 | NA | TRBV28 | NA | CASSFNTQYF | TGTGCCAGCAGTTTCAATACGCAGTATTTT
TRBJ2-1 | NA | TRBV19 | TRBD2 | CASSISRLAVHNEQFF | TGTGCCAGTAGTATATCCAGACTAGCGGTACACAATGAGCAGTTCTTC
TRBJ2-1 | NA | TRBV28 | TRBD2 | CASSSVAGDVNNEQFF | TGTGCCAGCAGTTCCGTAGCGGGAGATGTGAACAATGAGCAGTTCTTC
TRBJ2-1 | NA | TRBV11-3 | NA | CASTPGGEHMNEQFF | TGTGCCAGCACTCCGGGGGGCGAACACATGAATGAGCAGTTCTTC
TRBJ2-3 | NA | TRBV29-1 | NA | CSVEDVPGSDTQYF | TGCAGCGTTGAAGATGTACCAGGGTCAGATACGCAGTATTTT
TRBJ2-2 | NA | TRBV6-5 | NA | CASRDTGSTGELFF | TGTGCCAGCAGAGACACAGGCTCCACCGGGGAGCTGTTTTTT
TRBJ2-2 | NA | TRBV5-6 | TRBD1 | CASSQAGTGWVTGELFF | TGTGCCAGCAGCCAAGCCGGGACAGGGTGGGTCACCGGGGAGCTGTTTTTT
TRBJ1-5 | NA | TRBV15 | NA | CATSRGRTVNQPQHF | TGTGCCACCAGCAGAGGTAGGACGGTTAATCAGCCCCAGCATTTT
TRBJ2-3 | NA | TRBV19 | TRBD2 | CASRRQRGSTDTQYF | TGTGCCAGTAGGCGACAGCGGGGAAGCACAGATACGCAGTATTTT
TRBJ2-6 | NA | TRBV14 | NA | CASNPGGAGANVLTF | TGTGCCAGTAACCCGGGGGGCGCTGGGGCCAACGTCCTGACTTTC
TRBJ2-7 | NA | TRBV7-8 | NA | CASSPGRVARGEQYF | TGTGCCAGCAGCCCAGGCCGGGTAGCGAGAGGCGAGCAGTACTTC
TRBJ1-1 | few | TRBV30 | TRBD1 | CAWSVLGQGAEAFF | TGTGCCTGGAGTGTACTTGGTCAGGGGGCTGAAGCTTTCTTT
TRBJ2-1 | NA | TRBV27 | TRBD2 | CASSLLSGSLGGPHFF | TGTGCCAGCAGTCTCCTTAGCGGGAGTCTGGGCGGGCCGCACTTCTTC
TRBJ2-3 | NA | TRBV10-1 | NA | CASRWTEGGIADTQYF | TGCGCCAGCAGATGGACGGAGGGGGGGATCGCAGATACGCAGTATTTT
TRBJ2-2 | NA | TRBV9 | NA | CASSVDTGELFF | TGTGCCAGCAGCGTCGACACCGGGGAGCTGTTTTTT
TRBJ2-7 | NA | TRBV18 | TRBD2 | CASSPRAGGIGLYEQYF | TGTGCCAGCTCACCTCGGGCGGGAGGAATTGGACTCTACGAGCAGTACTTC
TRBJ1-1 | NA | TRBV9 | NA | CASSVAGEALQNTEAFF | TGTGCCAGCAGCGTAGCAGGGGAGGCACTTCAGAACACTGAAGCTTTCTTT
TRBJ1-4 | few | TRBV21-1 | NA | CASGEKLFF | TGTGCCAGCGGTGAAAAACTGTTTTTT
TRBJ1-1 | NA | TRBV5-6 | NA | CASSLLEGSGAFF | TGTGCCAGCAGCTTGCTCGAGGGATCTGGGGCTTTCTTT
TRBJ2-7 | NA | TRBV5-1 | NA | CASSGLGEQYF | TGCGCCAGCAGCGGGCTTGGGGAGCAGTACTTC